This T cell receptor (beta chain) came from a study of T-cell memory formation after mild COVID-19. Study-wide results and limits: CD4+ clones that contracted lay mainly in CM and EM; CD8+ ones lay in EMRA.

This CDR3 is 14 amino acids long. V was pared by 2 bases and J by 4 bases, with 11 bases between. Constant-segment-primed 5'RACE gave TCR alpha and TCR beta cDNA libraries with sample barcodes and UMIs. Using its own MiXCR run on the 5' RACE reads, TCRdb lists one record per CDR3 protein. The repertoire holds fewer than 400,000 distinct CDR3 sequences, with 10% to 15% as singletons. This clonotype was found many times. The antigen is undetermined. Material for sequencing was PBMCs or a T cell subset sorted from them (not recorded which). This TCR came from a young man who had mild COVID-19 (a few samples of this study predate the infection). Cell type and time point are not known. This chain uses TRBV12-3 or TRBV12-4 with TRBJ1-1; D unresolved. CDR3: CASSLRPLGTEAFF. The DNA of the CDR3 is TGTGCCAGCAGTTTACGGCCACTGGGCACTGAAGCTTTCTTT.